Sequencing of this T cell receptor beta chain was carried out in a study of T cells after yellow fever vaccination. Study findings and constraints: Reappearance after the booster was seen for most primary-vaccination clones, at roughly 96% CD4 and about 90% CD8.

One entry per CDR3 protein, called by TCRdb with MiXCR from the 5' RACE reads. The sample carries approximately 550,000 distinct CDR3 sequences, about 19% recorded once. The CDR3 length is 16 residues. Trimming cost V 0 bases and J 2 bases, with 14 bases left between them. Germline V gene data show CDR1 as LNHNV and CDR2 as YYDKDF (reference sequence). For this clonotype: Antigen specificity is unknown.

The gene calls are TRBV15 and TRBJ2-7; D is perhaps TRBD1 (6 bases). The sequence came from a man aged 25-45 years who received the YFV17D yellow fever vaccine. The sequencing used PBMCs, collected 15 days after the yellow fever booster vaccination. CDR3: CATSRDIGTPTYEQYF. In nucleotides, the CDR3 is TGTGCCACCAGCAGAGATATCGGGACACCAACCTACGAGCAGTACTTC.